Below are 30 T cell receptor beta chains sequenced from a single sample in a study of blood T cell repertoires in COVID-19. Clones were read by immunoSEQ multiplex PCR, and TCRdb kept only the in-frame ones, dropping some. The sample carries roughly 64,000 clones, 72% recorded once. The sample was PBMCs or T cells enriched from blood (not recorded which). All receptors come from a woman aged 55-69 years who had been exposed to COVID-19.

The chain links TRBV2 to TRBJ1-5; maybe TRBD1 (6 bases). The germline CDR1 and CDR2 sequences are SNHLY and FYNNEI. The CDR3 sequence is 14 residues long. V was clipped by 6 bases and J by 5 bases, with 14 bases between them. The CDR3 DNA sequence: TGTGCCAGCAGAGGACAGCGGGGATATCAGCCCCAGCATTTT. This translates into CASRGQRGYQPQHF.

The CDR3 reads CASRETGTNYGYTF. The DNA for the CDR3 is TGTGCCAGCAGAGAGACAGGGACTAACTATGGCTACACCTTC. The chain recombines TRBV6-5 with TRBJ1-2, with TRBD1 identical over 7 bases. Unmatched junction bases numbered 4, after V lost 6 bases and J lost 0 bases. CDR1 is MNHEY and CDR2 is SVGAGI in the germline V gene. The CDR3 runs 14 residues.

The chain is built from TRBV7-3 and TRBJ2-3; TRBD2 matches at 7 bases. Per germline, CDR1 SGHTA and CDR2 FQGTGA. This CDR3 is 16 amino acids long. V shed 1 base, J shed 0 bases, and the junction held 4 bases outside the gene matches. Here the CDR3 reads CASSLNPGGSTDTQYF. For the CDR3, the DNA is TGTGCCAGCAGCTTAAATCCGGGGGGAAGCACAGATACGCAGTATTTT.

This rearrangement joins TRBV2 to TRBJ1-6, with a possible D match to TRBD1 (5 bases). Trimming stripped 5 bases from V and 5 bases from J, with 10 bases between. The CDR3 runs 14 residues. Germline lookup yields CDR1 SNHLY and CDR2 FYNNEI. Written as DNA, the CDR3 is TGTGCCAGCAGTAGGGACTCGGATAATTCACCCCTCCACTTT. It is translated as CASSRDSDNSPLHF.

V is TRBV7-9 and J is TRBJ2-7; 13 positions agree with TRBD2. V lost 4 bases and J lost 6; bases outside the gene matches: 9. The CDR3 loop spans 16 amino acids. Germline V gene lookup returns CDR1 SEHNR and CDR2 FQNEAQ (reference sequence). CDR3 amino acids: CASSSGLAGAFIEQYF. The CDR3 coding sequence is TGTGCCAGCAGCTCCGGACTAGCGGGAGCCTTTATCGAGCAGTACTTC.

V usage is TRBV5-1 and J usage is TRBJ1-1, with D possibly being TRBD1 (6 bases). V lost 4 bases, J lost 1 base, and 17 bases lay in between. The germline CDR1 and CDR2 sequences are SGHRS and YFSETQ. There are 16 residues in the CDR3. This CDR3 is CASSATIGQRNTEAFF. DNA of the CDR3: TGCGCCAGCAGCGCAACTATCGGACAGAGGAACACTGAAGCTTTCTTT.

In its sample, this clone was seen a few times. V and J are TRBV7-9 and TRBJ1-2; D gene uncertain. The CDR3 is made up of 14 amino acids. Trimming cost V 1 base and J 3 bases, with 9 bases left between them. CDR1 SEHNR and CDR2 FQNEAQ come from the germline V gene (reference sequence). The CDR3 region is CASSLEQAYYGYTF. CDR3 coding DNA: TGTGCCAGCAGCTTAGAGCAGGCCTACTATGGCTACACCTTC.

The V and J genes are TRBV6-6 and TRBJ2-7; D unresolved. This CDR3 comprises 11 residues. The germline gives CDR1 MNHNY, CDR2 SVGAGI (reference sequence). V was trimmed by 5 bases and J by 5 bases, leaving 7 bases between them. This chain's CDR3 is CASSPRDEQYF. DNA of the CDR3: TGTGCCAGCAGTCCCCGGGACGAGCAGTACTTC.

The chain employs TRBV29-1 and TRBJ2-1, with TRBD2 identical over 7 bases. V lost 4 bases to trimming and J lost 0 bases; unmatched junction nucleotides: 3. The CDR3 sequence is 14 residues long. The germline V gene encodes CDR1 SQVTM and CDR2 ANQGSEA. The CDR3 region is CSVVGRSSYNEQFF. CDR3 in DNA: TGCAGCGTTGTCGGGAGGAGCTCCTACAATGAGCAGTTCTTC.

V usage is TRBV13 and J usage is TRBJ2-5; perhaps TRBD2 as D (5 bases). V shed 6 bases and J shed 1 base, with 15 bases lying between them. From germline, CDR1 is PRHDT and CDR2 FYEKMQ (reference sequence). The CDR3 has 15 residues. The CDR3 nucleotides read TGTGCCAGCAGTGCGGAGGCCTCCTTCCAAGAGACCCAGTACTTC. Translation gives CASSAEASFQETQYF.

This clone was detected a few times. V usage is TRBV5-5 and J usage is TRBJ2-7; D is uncertain. V was trimmed by 0 bases and J by 1 base, leaving 8 bases between them. This CDR3 contains 14 residues. CDR1 is SGHKS, CDR2 YYEKEE, per germline (reference sequence). The CDR3 nucleotides read TGTGCCAGCAGCTTGGTTGGCAGATCCTACGAGCAGTACTTC. It encodes CASSLVGRSYEQYF.

The chain couples TRBV11-3 to TRBJ2-7, with 7 nucleotides matching TRBD1. The ends lost 4 bases at V and 5 bases at J; junction bases unmatched: 11. The CDR3 extends over 15 amino acids. Germline V gene sequence: CDR1 SGHNT, CDR2 YENEEA. CDR3 in amino acids: CASSSGDSKDHEQYF. In DNA form, the CDR3 reads TGTGCCAGCAGCTCAGGGGACAGTAAGGATCACGAGCAGTACTTC.

The chain has TRBV5-4 and TRBJ2-3; D gene ambiguous. Trimming cost V 4 bases and J 2 bases, with 8 bases left between them. Germline loops: CDR1 SGHNT, CDR2 YYREEE (reference sequence). The CDR3 has 13 amino acids. The CDR3 DNA reads TGTGCCAGCAGCCGCGATCCCACAGATACGCAGTATTTT. Residues: CASSRDPTDTQYF.

This sequence joins TRBV24-1 and TRBJ1-2, with 8 bases lining up with TRBD1. Trimming cost V 6 bases and J 8 bases; bases outside gene matches: 7. The CDR3 runs 13 residues. Germline V gene sequence: CDR1 KGHDR, CDR2 SFDVKD. In nucleotides, the CDR3 is TGTGCCACCAGTCTGGCAGGGGGCATGGGCTACACCTTC. Encoded protein: CATSLAGGMGYTF.

The chain uses TRBV24-1 and TRBJ1-5; D possibly corresponds to TRBD1 (6 bases). CDR3 size: 15 residues. Germline V gene lookup returns CDR1 KGHDR and CDR2 SFDVKD. V gave up 2 bases and J gave up 0 bases, with 7 bases separating them. The CDR3 nucleotides are TGTGCCACCAGTGATTCGGGACATAGCAATCAGCCCCAGCATTTT. Translating gives CATSDSGHSNQPQHF.

The sample holds one count of this clone. The chain couples TRBV10-3 to TRBJ1-5; D uncertain. The CDR3 is 14 amino acids. Looked up from germline, CDR1 is ENHRY and CDR2 is SYGVKD. The V end lost 0 bases, the J end lost 9 bases, and 12 bases lay between the germline ends. CDR3 in amino acids: CAISESRDNGPQHF. The CDR3 bases are TGTGCCATCAGTGAGTCGCGTGATAACGGGCCCCAGCATTTT.

In this sample, this clone turned up a few times. The rearrangement joins TRBV28 to TRBJ2-1; D perhaps matches TRBD1 (7 bases). Trimming took off 1 base at V and 5 bases at J, with 12 bases between the two ends. The CDR3 consists of 15 residues. Germline V gene lookup returns CDR1 MDHEN and CDR2 SYDVKM. The CDR3 reads CASSLFFRGDNEQFF. The CDR3 coding sequence is TGTGCCAGCAGTTTATTTTTCAGGGGGGACAATGAGCAGTTCTTC.

This chain links TRBV9 with TRBJ2-2; 7 bases agree with TRBD1. CDR3 length: 15 amino acids. The germline V gene has CDR1 SGDLS and CDR2 YYNGEE. Unmatched junction bases numbered 7, after V lost 4 bases and J lost 4 bases. CDR3 bases: TGTGCCAGCAGCCCCAGACAGGGATCCACCGGGGAGCTGTTTTTT. As protein: CASSPRQGSTGELFF.

The V gene is TRBV7-2, the J gene TRBJ2-7, with D perhaps TRBD2 (6 bases). The CDR3 is 14 residues long. Between the trimmed V and J ends, which lost 5 bases and 2 bases, there was a span of 13 bases. Germline CDR1 and CDR2: SGHTA and FQGNSA. CDR3 sequence: CASSPTGETYEQYF. The CDR3, as DNA: TGTGCCAGCAGCCCCACGGGGGAGACCTACGAGCAGTACTTC.

This chain links TRBV2 with TRBJ2-7; TRBD2 is a possible D gene (6 bases). This CDR3 is built from 15 residues. Germline CDR1 reads SNHLY; CDR2 reads FYNNEI. The ends were cut back, 1 base at V and 3 bases at J, with 13 bases in the middle. The CDR3 sequence: CASSEEGGGVYEQYF. In DNA form, the CDR3 reads TGTGCCAGCAGTGAAGAAGGCGGAGGGGTCTACGAGCAGTACTTC.

This chain joins TRBV3-1 (or the pseudogene TRBV3-2) and TRBJ2-7, with D unclear. Trimming shortened V by 0 bases and J by 9 bases, and 12 bases separated the two germline ends. CDR1 LGHDT and CDR2 YNNKEL come from the germline V gene (reference sequence). This CDR3 region has 13 residues. CDR3 residues: CASSQDRYGGQYF. Written as DNA, the CDR3 is TGTGCCAGCAGCCAAGATCGATACGGCGGGCAGTACTTC.

The rearrangement uses TRBV18 and TRBJ1-1, with D maybe TRBD1 (5 bases). The CDR3 totals 15 residues. Germline assignment: CDR1 KGHSH and CDR2 LQKENI. V lost 0 bases, J lost 7 bases, and 15 bases lay in between. CDR3 amino acids: CASSPPGGKGIEAFF. The CDR3 DNA sequence: TGTGCCAGCTCACCACCGGGGGGGAAGGGGATTGAAGCTTTCTTT.

This clone was recorded only once. V gene TRBV7-2 combines with J gene TRBJ2-7; 12 bases fit TRBD2. The V gene's germline CDR1 is SGHTA and CDR2 FQGNSA. The CDR3 has 16 residues. V gave up 5 bases and J gave up 7 bases; unmatched junction bases: 12. CDR3 sequence: CASSRTSGTTGKEQYF. As DNA, the CDR3 is TGTGCCAGCAGCCGGACTAGCGGGACCACGGGGAAGGAGCAGTACTTC.

This chain connects TRBV10-3 to TRBJ2-7, with 12 bases fitting TRBD2. This CDR3 has 13 amino acids. Germline-derived CDR1 and CDR2 are ENHRY and SYGVKD. V shed 6 bases, J shed 5 bases, and the junction held 2 bases outside the gene matches. In nucleotides, the CDR3 is TGTGCCATCAGCCGGACTAGCGGGGACGAGCAGTACTTC. Translated: CAISRTSGDEQYF.

This clone turned up a few times. The chain carries TRBV28 and TRBJ2-7, with D hard to call. The germline V and J ends were trimmed by 2 bases and 2 bases, with 10 bases remaining between them. From germline, CDR1 is MDHEN and CDR2 SYDVKM. This CDR3 is built from 14 residues. This CDR3 reads CASSLRVPPYEQYF. For the CDR3, the DNA is TGTGCCAGCAGTTTACGGGTGCCCCCCTACGAGCAGTACTTC.

This clone was found a few times. The chain is built from TRBV2 and TRBJ1-5; TRBD1 matches 10 bases. The ends lost 5 bases at V and 5 bases at J; junction bases unmatched: 6. CDR3 size: 15 residues. CDR1 is SNHLY, CDR2 FYNNEI, per germline. The CDR3 protein is CASSRDRGYDQPQHF. CDR3 sequence (DNA): TGTGCCAGCAGTCGGGACAGGGGTTATGATCAGCCCCAGCATTTT.

The chain uses TRBV27 and TRBJ2-3; D gene ambiguous. The V end lost 4 bases, the J end lost 5 bases, and 10 bases lay between the germline ends. Germline V lookup: CDR1 MNHEY, CDR2 SMNVEV (reference sequence). This CDR3 is built from 13 residues. The CDR3 coding sequence is TGTGCCAGCAGTTCCACTTACCGAGATACGCAGTATTTT. Encoded protein: CASSSTYRDTQYF.

The V and J genes are TRBV28 and TRBJ1-1; 7 bases are shared with TRBD1. Germline CDR1 and CDR2: MDHEN and SYDVKM. The CDR3 loop spans 16 amino acids. Trimming cost V 4 bases and J 2 bases; bases outside gene matches: 10. The CDR3 coding sequence is TGTGCCAGCAGTTCCAAAGGGACAGTGGATAACACTGAAGCTTTCTTT. Amino acid sequence: CASSSKGTVDNTEAFF.

V is TRBV5-1 and J is TRBJ2-1; 7 bases match TRBD2. This CDR3 contains 16 residues. CDR1 and CDR2 (germline): SGHRS, YFSETQ. V shed 1 base, J shed 4 bases, and the junction held 8 bases outside the gene matches. The CDR3 region has the DNA TGCGCCAGCAGCTTGTCTTTCGGGGGGAGATACAATGAGCAGTTCTTC. This sequence encodes CASSLSFGGRYNEQFF.

This chain connects TRBV5-6 to TRBJ1-5; TRBD1 agrees at 8 bases. The CDR3 extends over 15 amino acids. The V gene's germline CDR1 is SGHDT and CDR2 YYEEEE. With 3 bases clipped from V and 11 bases from J, the junction kept 13 bases outside the gene matches. This chain's CDR3 is CASSSQGAGGSTQHF. The CDR3 bases are TGTGCCAGCAGCTCCCAAGGCGCAGGGGGCTCGACCCAGCATTTT.